This is a list of T cell receptor beta chains from one sample in a study of cytomegalovirus exposure and HLA in healthy donors. Sequenced by immunoSEQ multiplex PCR; TCRdb stores in-frame clones only, minus some. The sample contains about 95,000 clones, approximately 70% of which appear only once. Sequencing was carried out using PBMCs. The receptor source for this set is a man in his 60s in good health and CMV-seronegative. CDR3s leave out the opening cysteine and the closing phenylalanine or tryptophan. A D gene is named only where the DNA matches it firmly.

V: TRBV25-1
J: TRBJ2-5
D: -
CDR3: ASTGGPSQETQY

V: TRBV28
J: TRBJ1-5
D: -
CDR3: ASSLPGIGNQPQH

V: TRBV6-1
J: TRBJ2-7
D: TRBD1
CDR3: ASRPREQGNYEQY

V: TRBV19
J: TRBJ2-7
D: TRBD2
CDR3: ASSTLAGGPEQY

V: TRBV5-1
J: TRBJ2-7
D: TRBD1
CDR3: ASSYQGAAGEQY

V: TRBV6-1
J: TRBJ2-1
D: TRBD2
CDR3: ASSESGGGGGGNEQF

V: TRBV25-1
J: TRBJ1-1
D: -
CDR3: ASSEDGLAF

V: TRBV6-5
J: TRBJ1-3
D: TRBD1
CDR3: ASSPGTASGNTIY

V: TRBV30
J: TRBJ2-7
D: TRBD2
CDR3: AWNSGGSSYEQY

V: TRBV7-2
J: TRBJ2-7
D: TRBD2
CDR3: ASSSGLAGPPPLEQY

V: TRBV11-3
J: TRBJ2-5
D: -
CDR3: ASSLGTSQETQY

V: TRBV10-1
J: TRBJ2-4
D: -
CDR3: ASSENRWRDIQY

V: TRBV15
J: TRBJ2-5
D: -
CDR3: ATSRDQDTRGTQY

V: TRBV2
J: TRBJ2-5
D: -
CDR3: ASSELSQETQY

V: TRBV5-4
J: TRBJ1-4
D: -
CDR3: ASGSRQATNEKLF

V: TRBV19
J: TRBJ2-7
D: TRBD2
CDR3: ASRTSGGLDEQY

V: TRBV19
J: TRBJ1-1
D: TRBD1
CDR3: ASSTTGGAVVSEAF

V: TRBV6-4
J: TRBJ2-5
D: TRBD2
CDR3: ASSDSGASGREETQY

V: TRBV5-1
J: TRBJ1-1
D: -
CDR3: ASSAGPTEAF

V: TRBV5-6
J: TRBJ2-1
D: -
CDR3: ASSLRGAAPLYNEQF

V: TRBV25-1
J: TRBJ2-7
D: -
CDR3: ASTDNSYEQY

V: TRBV7-9
J: TRBJ1-2
D: TRBD1
CDR3: ASSRDSRNYGYT

V: TRBV6-5
J: TRBJ1-1
D: -
CDR3: ASSYSPWGGDTEAF

V: TRBV4-2
J: TRBJ1-5
D: -
CDR3: ASSQEPGHNQPQH

V: TRBV6-1
J: TRBJ2-7
D: TRBD1
CDR3: ASSVSQGYHEQY

V: TRBV7-2
J: TRBJ2-5
D: -
CDR3: ASSLSTGWETQY

V: TRBV28
J: TRBJ2-7
D: -
CDR3: ASIAEPTYEQY

V: TRBV14
J: TRBJ2-2
D: -
CDR3: ASSQVRTANTGELF

V: TRBV5-6
J: TRBJ2-7
D: -
CDR3: ASSPTSRMYYEQY

V: TRBV6-7
J: TRBJ1-1
D: TRBD1
CDR3: ASSYDLRGRTTEAF

V: TRBV7-2
J: TRBJ2-7
D: -
CDR3: ASSLAADSYEQY

V: TRBV10-2
J: TRBJ1-1
D: -
CDR3: ASRTGGPEAF

V: TRBV6-1
J: TRBJ1-5
D: -
CDR3: ASREGQLYSNQPQH

V: TRBV28
J: TRBJ2-1
D: -
CDR3: ASSFPRGQF

V: TRBV4-1
J: TRBJ1-2
D: -
CDR3: ASSQDALSGASNYGYT

V: TRBV5-4
J: TRBJ2-7
D: -
CDR3: ASSSARGASYEQY

V: TRBV5-1
J: TRBJ2-2
D: -
CDR3: ASSEGVNTGELF

V: TRBV30
J: TRBJ1-6
D: -
CDR3: AWSRGYNSPLH

V: TRBV5-4
J: TRBJ1-1
D: -
CDR3: ASSRPPGGTEAF

V: TRBV7-2
J: TRBJ2-3
D: TRBD2
CDR3: ASSFLAGGTDTQY

V: TRBV5-4
J: TRBJ2-5
D: TRBD1
CDR3: ASSVPPGQGEQETQY

V: TRBV5-1
J: TRBJ1-1
D: -
CDR3: ASNKGDGNTEAF

V: TRBV27
J: TRBJ1-4
D: TRBD1
CDR3: ASSFKRQGLEKLF

V: TRBV19
J: TRBJ2-2
D: -
CDR3: ASSIKHTGELF

V: TRBV19
J: TRBJ2-5
D: -
CDR3: ASSIDRDSPETQY

V: TRBV19
J: TRBJ2-5
D: -
CDR3: ASSTLRQNQETQY

V: TRBV28
J: TRBJ2-7
D: TRBD1
CDR3: ASRGTGTYEQY

V: TRBV19
J: TRBJ1-2
D: TRBD1
CDR3: ASRYQQGRSYGYT